The clone carrying this T cell receptor (beta chain) was observed a handful of times. The antigen remains undetermined. The sample is drawn from a study of T cell responses to AZD1222 COVID-19 vaccine. This CDR3 has 13 residues. V lost 4 bases and J 2 bases, leaving 6 bases between the germline ends. Germline V gene lookup returns CDR1 MRHNA and CDR2 SNTAGT. Study findings and constraints: Possibly, clonal diversity was underestimated; donors were largely white British and included more females.

Profiling relied on immunoSEQ multiplex PCR, and the TCRdb table lists in-frame clones only, not all of them. The sample carries 99,000 or so clones, more than 75% recorded once. V is TRBV6-4 and J is TRBJ2-1, with TRBD2 as a possible D gene (6 bases). The sequence came from an adult in good health. The sequencing used peripheral blood, collected on day 0 of AZD1222 vaccination. The CDR3 DNA sequence: TGTGCCAGCAGTGCTAGCGCCTACAATGAGCAGTTCTTC. Protein: CASSASAYNEQFF.